The 20 T cell receptor beta chains presented below share a single source sample, sequenced in a study of T cell responses to AZD1222 COVID-19 vaccine. This table comes from immunoSEQ multiplex PCR, and its TCRdb copy is limited to in-frame clones, with some not included. The data hold 150,000 or so clones, with around 93% observed a single time. Sequenced material: peripheral blood, taken 28 days after the second AZD1222 dose. The source is an adult who received the AZD1222 COVID-19 vaccine.

The chain uses TRBV7-9 and TRBJ2-4; no definite D call. Trimming cost V 5 bases and J 0 bases, with 17 bases left between them. Per the germline V gene, CDR1 is SEHNR and CDR2 is FQNEAQ (reference sequence). There are 17 residues in the CDR3. The CDR3: CASSPPWSKGAKNIQYF. CDR3 DNA: TGTGCCAGCAGCCCGCCTTGGAGTAAGGGAGCCAAAAACATTCAGTACTTC.

This chain links TRBV6-5 with TRBJ1-5; 9 nucleotides align to TRBD1. Trimming took 0 bases from V and 7 from J; bases not matched to a gene: 4. Germline assignment: CDR1 MNHEY and CDR2 SVGAGI. The CDR3 extends over 15 amino acids. CDR3 sequence (DNA): TGTGCCAGCAGTTACTCAGGGGACAGGGCCCAGCCCCAGCATTTT. It translates to CASSYSGDRAQPQHF.

This chain uses TRBV11-2 with TRBJ2-1; 8 nucleotides align to TRBD2. V lost 5 bases, J lost 3 bases, and 6 bases stayed unmatched. This CDR3 is 15 amino acids long. Per the germline V gene, CDR1 is SGHAT and CDR2 is FQNNGV. CDR3 region: CASSPSGSFYNEQFF. For the CDR3, the DNA is TGTGCCAGCAGCCCGAGCGGGAGTTTCTACAATGAGCAGTTCTTC.

The J gene is TRBJ1-2, the V gene TRBV3-1 (or the pseudogene TRBV3-2), with 9 bases identical to TRBD1. This CDR3 is built from 13 residues. With 4 bases clipped from V and 4 bases from J, the junction kept 1 base outside the gene matches. From germline, CDR1 is LGHDT and CDR2 YNNKEL (reference sequence). This CDR3 reads CASSRDRAYGYTF. DNA of the CDR3: TGTGCCAGCAGCCGGGACAGGGCCTATGGCTACACCTTC.

The rearrangement joins TRBV2 to TRBJ1-5; D ambiguous. V was shortened by 1 base and J by 6 bases, with 4 bases between the two germline ends. The CDR3 consists of 12 residues. CDR1 is SNHLY, CDR2 FYNNEI, per germline. The CDR3 sequence: CASSEGAQPQHF. The CDR3 bases are TGTGCCAGCAGTGAAGGGGCTCAGCCCCAGCATTTT. The variable domain in full, with the rest retrieved from reference TRBV2 and TRBJ1-5, is EPEVTQTPSHQVTQMGQEVILRCVPISNHLYFYWYRQILGQKVEFLVSFYNNEISEKSEIFDDQFSVERPDGSNFTLKIRSTKLEDSAMYFCASSEGAQPQHFGDGTRLSIL.

This clone has a single count. The rearrangement links TRBV7-3 to TRBJ2-2, with a possible D match to TRBD2 (6 bases). The CDR3 is made up of 14 amino acids. Germline V gene lookup returns CDR1 SGHTA and CDR2 FQGTGA. The V and J ends lost 3 bases and 4 bases respectively, with 9 bases between them. CDR3: CASSLGGSTGELFF. In DNA form, the CDR3 reads TGTGCCAGCAGCTTGGGAGGATCCACCGGGGAGCTGTTTTTT.

The CDR3 DNA is TGTGCCAGCAGTGAAGACCCAGGGCCCCAGCATTTT. This sequence encodes CASSEDPGPQHF. The chain joins TRBV2 to TRBJ1-5; D is uncertain. Germline V gene data show CDR1 as SNHLY and CDR2 as FYNNEI. The V and J ends lost 1 base and 9 bases respectively, with 7 bases between them. The CDR3 is made up of 12 amino acids.

The V gene is TRBV12-3 or TRBV12-4, the J gene TRBJ2-1; D is unresolved. V was cut by 6 bases and J by 5 bases, with 11 bases left in between. There are 13 residues in the CDR3. The DNA of the CDR3 is TGTGCCAGCAGGGTGACTTTCCACAATGAGCAGTTCTTC. This gives the protein CASRVTFHNEQFF.

V is TRBV27 and J is TRBJ1-1, with 7 positions matching TRBD1. J lost 0 bases, V lost 5 bases, and 12 bases had no gene match. CDR3 size: 17 residues. Germline V gene sequence: CDR1 MNHEY, CDR2 SMNVEV (reference sequence). DNA for the CDR3: TGTGCCAGCAGTATCCGCCGGGACAGCCAACTGAACACTGAAGCTTTCTTT. This translates into CASSIRRDSQLNTEAFF.

J is TRBJ2-7 and V is TRBV27; no definite D call. Trimming stripped 3 bases from V and 2 bases from J, with 8 bases between. CDR3 length: 13 amino acids. CDR1 and CDR2 from the germline V gene are MNHEY and SMNVEV (reference sequence). The CDR3 protein is CASSFRRTYEQYF. The DNA of the CDR3 is TGTGCCAGCAGTTTCCGCCGGACCTACGAGCAGTACTTC.

The rearrangement uses TRBV25-1 and TRBJ2-7; 7 bases are a match to TRBD1. V lost 4 bases and J lost 3; bases outside the gene matches: 9. Germline V gene lookup returns CDR1 MGHDK and CDR2 SYGVNS. The CDR3 loop spans 15 amino acids. DNA of the CDR3: TGTGCCAGCAGTGGGAGACAGGGTCACCGCTACGAGCAGTACTTC. Its translation is CASSGRQGHRYEQYF.

CDR3 sequence (DNA): TGTGCCAGTATTAGGACGTATGAAGCTTTCTTT. This gives the protein CASIRTYEAFF. The rearrangement uses TRBV19 and TRBJ1-1; D uncertain. Germline lookup yields CDR1 LNHDA and CDR2 SQIVND (reference sequence). V gave up 7 bases and J gave up 7 bases, with 10 bases separating them. The CDR3 sequence is 11 residues long.

This chain connects TRBV6-2 or TRBV6-3 to TRBJ2-5; D uncertain. The germline V gene encodes CDR1 MNHEY and CDR2 SVGEGT. The CDR3 runs to 14 residues. V was cut by 6 bases and J by 5 bases, with 16 bases left in between. The CDR3 sequence: CASSPRLVGETQYF. CDR3 coding DNA: TGTGCCAGCAGCCCTCGTCTAGTAGGGGAGACCCAGTACTTC.

The rearrangement links TRBV6-6 to TRBJ1-1; D gene uncertain. Between the trimmed V and J ends, which lost 6 bases and 0 bases, there was a span of 2 bases. The V gene's germline CDR1 is MNHNY and CDR2 SVGAGI (reference sequence). This CDR3 contains 11 residues. In nucleotides, the CDR3 is TGTGCCAGCAGATTGAACACTGAAGCTTTCTTT. This gives the protein CASRLNTEAFF.

This chain links TRBV11-3 with TRBJ2-2; the match to TRBD2 covers 11 bases. The V gene's germline CDR1 is SGHNT and CDR2 YENEEA. J lost 1 base, V lost 3 bases, and 13 bases had no gene match. This CDR3 has 20 residues. In DNA, the CDR3 is TGTGCCAGCAGCTTCCCTTTAGTAGCGGGAGGGCCGAAGAACACCGGGGAGCTGTTTTTT. Translation gives CASSFPLVAGGPKNTGELFF.

The chain recombines TRBV6-5 with TRBJ2-1; either TRBD1 or TRBD2 may supply D (6 bases each). The CDR3 covers 15 residues. V dropped 6 bases and J dropped 5 bases, with 17 bases sitting between them. Germline CDR1 MNHEY, CDR2 SVGAGI. The CDR3 coding sequence is TGTGCCAGCAGCCGGGGGCTAGTTGGGCACAATGAGCAGTTCTTC. Its protein product is CASSRGLVGHNEQFF.

The chain couples TRBV30 to TRBJ2-5, with D maybe TRBD1 (6 bases). Germline CDR1 is GTSNPN and CDR2 is SVGIG (reference sequence). Trimming pared 1 base from V and 4 bases from J, leaving 7 bases between. This CDR3 has 12 amino acids. The CDR3 DNA reads TGTGCCTGGAGTGAGACAGGAGAGACCCAGTACTTC. It yields the protein CAWSETGETQYF.

The gene calls are TRBV9 and TRBJ1-1; D is uncertain. Trimming left V 3 bases short and J 4 bases short, with 13 bases between. The CDR3 has 14 residues. The germline V gene has CDR1 SGDLS and CDR2 YYNGEE. CDR3 in amino acids: CASSADLVITEAFF. The CDR3 DNA reads TGTGCCAGCAGCGCCGATTTGGTGATCACTGAAGCTTTCTTT.

This clone was detected once. The J gene is TRBJ2-7, the V gene TRBV6-5, with a weak D call TRBD1 (5 bases). The CDR3 is made up of 15 amino acids. The V end was cut by 5 bases, the J end by 3 bases, with 17 bases between. The germline V gene encodes CDR1 MNHEY and CDR2 SVGAGI. The CDR3 nucleotides are TGTGCCAGCAGTAGATCTCAGGGTTTCATCTACGAGCAGTACTTC. As protein: CASSRSQGFIYEQYF.

The rearrangement links TRBV29-1 to TRBJ2-1; D perhaps matches TRBD2 (5 bases). The V gene lost 0 bases and the J gene lost 8 bases, with 14 bases spanning the gap. Germline V gene lookup returns CDR1 SQVTM and CDR2 ANQGSEA. CDR3 length equals 14 residues. The CDR3 spells CSVEDRAGVYEQFF. DNA of the CDR3: TGCAGCGTTGAAGATCGGGCCGGGGTCTATGAGCAGTTCTTC.